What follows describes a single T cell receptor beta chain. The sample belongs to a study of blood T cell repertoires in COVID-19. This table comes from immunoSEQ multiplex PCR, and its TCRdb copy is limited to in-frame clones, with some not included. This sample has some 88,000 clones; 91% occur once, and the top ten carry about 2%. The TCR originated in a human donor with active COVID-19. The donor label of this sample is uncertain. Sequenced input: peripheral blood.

The CDR3 reads CASSPRSLYEQYF. The CDR3 DNA follows: TGTGCCAGCAGCCCCCGTTCTTTATACGAGCAGTACTTC. The chain couples TRBV7-8 to TRBJ2-7; no reliable D call. There are 13 residues in the CDR3. V gave up 5 bases and J gave up 4 bases, with 12 bases separating them. CDR1 is SGHVS and CDR2 is FQNEAQ in the germline V gene.